This TCR beta chain appears in the sequencing data of a study of blood T cell repertoires in COVID-19. About the research overall: T cells, B-cell-depleted T cells, or PBMCs provided the cDNA or gDNA that served as material.

Authors' processing steps: Estimation of nucleated cell counts relied on the amplification of reference gene primers. Method: immunoSEQ multiplex PCR; TCRdb's copy keeps in-frame clones and lacks some. The V and J calls and clone size are taken from that table; D and trimming were inferred from the DNA. The table includes about 150,000 clones, around 82% detected once. There are 12 residues in the CDR3. Germline-derived CDR1 and CDR2 are LNHDA and SQIVND (reference sequence). V lost 6 bases to trimming and J lost 3 bases, with 7 bases between them. Sequencing was carried out using peripheral blood. This receptor was identified in a human donor in a cohort sampled during active COVID-19. The genes are TRBV19 and TRBJ2-3, with no clear D. The CDR3 reads CASSAATDTQYF. DNA for the CDR3: TGTGCCAGTAGCGCGGCTACAGATACGCAGTATTTT.